Described below is a single T cell receptor beta chain sequence and its context. This CDR3 has 14 residues. The ends were cut back, 5 bases at V and 7 bases at J, with 17 bases in the middle. In germline, CDR1 is SEHNR, CDR2 FQNEAQ (reference sequence). This sample is part of a study of cytomegalovirus exposure and HLA in healthy donors. Looking at the study overall: Most donors, roughly 84% of more than 300 genotyped, fell in the Caucasian-associated ancestry cluster.

PCR primers comprised 60 Vbeta and 13 Jbeta primers. Some clones are missing from TCRdb's copy, which holds only in-frame ones; the method was immunoSEQ multiplex PCR. The sample table sets out about 54,000 clones. The source of this sequence is a woman between 40 and 55 years old in good health and CMV-seronegative. J is TRBJ1-1 and V is TRBV7-9; possibly TRBD1 for D (5 bases). Sequenced sample: PBMCs. The CDR3 protein is CASSPTTLTDEAFF. The CDR3 region has the DNA TGTGCCAGCAGCCCCACTACCCTGACAGATGAAGCTTTCTTT.